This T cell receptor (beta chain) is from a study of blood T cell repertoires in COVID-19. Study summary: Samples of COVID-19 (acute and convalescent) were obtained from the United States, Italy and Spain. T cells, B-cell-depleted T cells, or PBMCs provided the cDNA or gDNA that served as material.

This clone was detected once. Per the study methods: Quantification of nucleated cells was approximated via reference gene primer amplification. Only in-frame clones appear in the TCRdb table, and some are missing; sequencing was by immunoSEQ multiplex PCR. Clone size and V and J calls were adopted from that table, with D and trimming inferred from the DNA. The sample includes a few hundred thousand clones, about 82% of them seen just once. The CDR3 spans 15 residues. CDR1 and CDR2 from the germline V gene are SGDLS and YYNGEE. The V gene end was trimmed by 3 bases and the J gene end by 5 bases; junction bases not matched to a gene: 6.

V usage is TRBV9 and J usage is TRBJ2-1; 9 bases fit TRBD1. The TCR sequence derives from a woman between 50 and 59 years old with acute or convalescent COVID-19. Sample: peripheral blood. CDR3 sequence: CASSARDRVHNEQFF. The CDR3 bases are TGTGCCAGCAGCGCTCGGGACAGGGTGCACAATGAGCAGTTCTTC.